This passage covers 13 T cell receptor beta chains from one sample sequenced in a study of blood T cells in healthy people across ages. A J-beta primer mix and a sample-barcoded 5' primer were used in a second PCR of roughly 7 to 12 cycles. TCRdb reprocessed the 5' RACE reads with MiXCR, giving one entry per CDR3 protein. The profile covers approximately 730,000 distinct CDR3 sequences, with around half appearing a single time and roughly 37% taken by the ten largest. The sample was blood. The receptors were gathered from a man aged 80 or over in good health.

This chain joins TRBV5-6 and TRBJ2-7; D is undetermined. V was clipped by 2 bases and J by 2 bases, with 11 bases between them. CDR1 and CDR2 (germline): SGHDT, YYEEEE. There are 14 residues in the CDR3. CDR3 DNA: TGTGCCAGCAGCTTTACCGACAAAACCTACGAGCAGTACTTC. As protein: CASSFTDKTYEQYF.

The rearrangement uses TRBV20-1 and TRBJ2-7; 8 nucleotides agree with TRBD1. Per the germline V gene, CDR1 is DFQATT and CDR2 is SNEGSKA (reference sequence). This CDR3 is 13 amino acids long. Losses at the gene ends were 5 bases for V and 6 bases for J; bases not matched to a gene: 9. In DNA form, the CDR3 reads TGCAGTGCTCCGACAGGGGAAGGTTCCGAGCAGTACTTC. This gives the protein CSAPTGEGSEQYF.

This chain links TRBV6-1 with TRBJ2-7; 12 bases align to TRBD2. V dropped 0 bases and J dropped 6; count of bases not matched to a gene: 6. CDR3 length: 16 residues. The germline CDR1 and CDR2 sequences are MNHNS and SASEGT. The CDR3 region has the DNA TGTGCCAGCAGTGAAGCACGGACTAGCGGGAACTCCGAGCAGTACTTC. Its translation: CASSEARTSGNSEQYF.

The J gene is TRBJ1-5, the V gene TRBV29-1; perhaps TRBD1 as D (5 bases). This CDR3 contains 13 residues. The germline CDR1 and CDR2 sequences are SQVTM and ANQGSEA. The ends were cut back, 6 bases at V and 0 bases at J, with 9 bases in the middle. As DNA, the CDR3 is TGCAGCGTCCGGGACTTTAGCAATCAGCCCCAGCATTTT. This translates into CSVRDFSNQPQHF.

The chain is built from TRBV14 and TRBJ2-4, with D hard to call. Germline V gene lookup returns CDR1 SGHDN and CDR2 FVKESK. The CDR3 has 15 residues. V gave up 0 bases and J gave up 9 bases, with 15 bases separating them. The CDR3 nucleotides read TGTGCCAGCAGCCAAGAAGCGCGGACGTGGGGCATTCAGTACTTC. Its translation: CASSQEARTWGIQYF.

A note on this clonotype: Because it lacks the conserved phenylalanine or tryptophan at the end, this CDR3 is likely a read error. The rearrangement joins TRBV19 to TRBJ1-2; a possible D gene is TRBD1 (6 bases). Germline values: CDR1 LNHDA, CDR2 SQIVND (reference sequence). This CDR3 spans 18 amino acids. Trimming removed 7 bases at V and 6 bases at J, with 30 bases between. This CDR3 reads CASTDGGRIGGDSDGYTV. The CDR3, as DNA: TGTGCCAGTACCGACGGGGGGAGGATTGGGGGCGATTCAGATGGCTACACCGTC.

The chain combines TRBV6-6 with TRBJ2-7; D possibly matches TRBD1 or TRBD2 (5 bases each). This CDR3 contains 14 residues. V lost 2 bases and J 2 bases, leaving 10 bases between the germline ends. Germline lookup yields CDR1 MNHNY and CDR2 SVGAGI (reference sequence). CDR3 region: CASSYGGATYEQYF. In DNA, the CDR3 is TGTGCCAGCAGTTACGGGGGAGCCACCTACGAGCAGTACTTC.

This chain uses TRBV13 with TRBJ1-4, with D uncertain. V gave up 0 bases and J gave up 8 bases, with 16 bases separating them. The CDR3 runs to 16 residues. CDR1 is PRHDT and CDR2 is FYEKMQ in the germline V gene (reference sequence). This CDR3 reads CASSLGRHGSGEKLFF. The CDR3 DNA reads as TGTGCCAGCAGCTTAGGCCGTCATGGTTCTGGAGAAAAACTGTTTTTT. Based on the CDR3 plus reference TRBV13 and TRBJ1-4, the full variable domain is AAGVIQSPRHLIKEKRETATLKCYPIPRHDTVYWYQQGPGQDPQFLISFYEKMQSDKGSIPDRFSAQQFSDYHSELNMSSLELGDSALYFCASSLGRHGSGEKLFFGSGTQLSVL.

The V and J genes are TRBV2 and TRBJ1-1; 8 nucleotides line up with TRBD1. The CDR3 is 15 residues long. Germline V gene lookup returns CDR1 SNHLY and CDR2 FYNNEI. The J segment lost 2 bases and the V segment lost 1 base, leaving 3 bases of the junction unmatched. CDR3 amino acids: CASSEGGTGNTEAFF. As DNA, the CDR3 is TGTGCCAGCAGTGAAGGTGGGACAGGTAACACTGAAGCTTTCTTT.

The V and J genes are TRBV12-3 or TRBV12-4 and TRBJ2-7, with D unclear. V was pared by 2 bases and J by 0 bases, with 2 bases between. This CDR3 contains 12 residues. The CDR3 loop is CASSLISYEQYF. CDR3 bases: TGTGCCAGCAGTTTAATCTCCTACGAGCAGTACTTC.

V usage is TRBV18 and J usage is TRBJ2-1; D unclear. Looked up from germline, CDR1 is KGHSH and CDR2 is LQKENI. V dropped 8 bases and J dropped 5 bases, with 10 bases sitting between them. The CDR3 is 12 residues long. This chain's CDR3 is CASALQNNEQFF. DNA of the CDR3: TGTGCCAGCGCATTGCAGAACAATGAGCAGTTCTTC.

This clonotype was counted between two and nine times. This chain links TRBV7-3 with TRBJ2-1; unclear D gene. Germline-derived CDR1 and CDR2 are SGHTA and FQGTGA. Trimming cost V 3 bases and J 2 bases, with 14 bases left between them. The CDR3 length is 16 residues. The CDR3 sequence: CASSFYLEEPYNEQFF. Here the CDR3 DNA reads TGTGCCAGCAGCTTTTACCTAGAGGAGCCCTACAATGAGCAGTTCTTC.

The chain employs TRBV7-2 and TRBJ2-3; 7 bases align to TRBD2. The junction had 4 bases not matched to a gene; V was cut back by 1 base and J by 6 bases. CDR1 is SGHTA and CDR2 is FQGNSA in the germline V gene. This CDR3 has 14 residues. The CDR3 loop is CASSLGLAMDTQYF. For the CDR3, the DNA is TGTGCCAGCAGCTTAGGACTAGCAATGGATACGCAGTATTTT.